Listed below are T cell receptor beta chains from one sample, sequenced in a study of response to subunit inactivated influenza vaccine. TCRdb reanalysed the RT-PCR reads using MiXCR and keeps one entry per CDR3 protein. The table shows about 540,000 distinct CDR3 sequences, with approximately 24% occurring only once. This sample also appeared in a second study, on T cells expressing NK-cell markers.

The sample consisted of CD4+ T cells sorted from PBMCs, taken 11 to 12 days after vaccination. These receptors all come from a man aged 50 to 60 who received an inactivated influenza vaccine. Each CDR3 is given with its conserved first and last residue. The size field is filled for only some rows; it gives once, few, many or a size class.

TRBV24-1	-	TRBJ2-1	CATSGSGLAGMGEQFF
TRBV28	few	TRBJ2-5	CASRRGQFQETQYF
TRBV5-1	many	TRBJ1-2	CASSLALEGSRGYTF
TRBV20-1	few	TRBJ2-1	CSAQTVSSYNEQFF
TRBV3-1	few	TRBJ2-3	CASSQRRRDTTDTQYF
TRBV4-2	few	TRBJ2-1	CASSQASGGLYNEQFF
TRBV28	-	TRBJ1-2	CASRRQGEYYGYTF
TRBV5-1	-	TRBJ2-3	CASSFGTGGRADTQYF
TRBV7-2	-	TRBJ2-2	CASRGRRYTGELFF
TRBV20-1	few	TRBJ2-7	CSALPGTHYEQYF
TRBV5-1	-	TRBJ2-5	CASSWIGVGGQETQYF
TRBV4-1	-	TRBJ2-1	CASSRGEAGRTYNEQFF
TRBV28	few	TRBJ2-6	CASRAGTALSGANVLTF
TRBV5-1	many	TRBJ1-2	CASSLDTYGYTF
TRBV3-1	few	TRBJ1-5	CASSQVWPAKGDQPQHF
TRBV28	few	TRBJ2-7	CASSVKYEQYF
TRBV18	-	TRBJ2-7	CASSPPSGGRRQYF
TRBV6-4	few	TRBJ2-3	CASSDSISYQAADTQYF
TRBV12-3/TRBV12-4	many	TRBJ2-1	CASSLRRDSYNEQFF
TRBV6-1	-	TRBJ1-4	CASSRDRDGEKLFF
TRBV7-8	-	TRBJ2-1	CASSPREGAEQFF
TRBV29-1	-	TRBJ1-2	CSVESYYGYTF
TRBV7-2	-	TRBJ2-7	CASSLDGRGPYEQYF
TRBV29-1	few	TRBJ2-4	CSARDTKNIQYF
TRBV7-2	few	TRBJ2-5	CASSLWSGGRGETQYF